One and the same sample provided the 31 T cell receptor beta chains below, sequenced in a study of cytomegalovirus exposure and HLA in healthy donors. With 60 Vbeta and 13 Jbeta primers, the PCR was carried out. Profiling relied on immunoSEQ multiplex PCR, and the TCRdb table lists in-frame clones only, not all of them. Of 75,000 to 95,000 clones listed, around 77% are singletons. Sequenced material: PBMCs. The receptor source for this set is a man aged 45-65 years in good health and CMV-seronegative.

The gene calls are TRBV14 and TRBJ2-7, with D perhaps TRBD2 (6 bases). There are 15 residues in the CDR3. The germline gives CDR1 SGHDN, CDR2 FVKESK. Trimming stripped 0 bases from V and 3 bases from J, with 12 bases between. CDR3 coding DNA: TGTGCCAGCAGCCAAGATGGGGAGGCTCGCTACGAGCAGTACTTC. Translated: CASSQDGEARYEQYF.

This clone is labeled medium-sized. V is TRBV14 and J is TRBJ1-2; possibly TRBD1 for D (5 bases). V lost 1 base to trimming and J lost 6 bases, with 12 bases between them. This CDR3 has 14 amino acids. Germline assignment: CDR1 SGHDN and CDR2 FVKESK. For the CDR3, the DNA is TGTGCCAGCAGCCAAGCGTCGACAGCACATGGCTACACCTTC. Its protein product is CASSQASTAHGYTF.

The rearrangement joins TRBV5-6 to TRBJ1-4; TRBD1 is a possible D gene (5 bases). The CDR3 contains 16 residues. V was trimmed by 4 bases and J by 0 bases, leaving 13 bases between them. Germline lookup yields CDR1 SGHDT and CDR2 YYEEEE. The CDR3 protein is CASSLNRFATNEKLFF. The CDR3, as DNA: TGTGCCAGCAGCCTGAACAGGTTCGCAACTAATGAAAAACTGTTTTTT.

The rearrangement joins TRBV5-4 to TRBJ2-3; D is undetermined. Germline-derived CDR1 and CDR2 are SGHNT and YYREEE (reference sequence). The ends were cut back, 0 bases at V and 6 bases at J, with 11 bases in the middle. This CDR3 comprises 14 residues. DNA of the CDR3: TGTGCCAGCAGCTTGGATCCCCTCAGGGATACGCAGTATTTT. Protein product: CASSLDPLRDTQYF.

The J gene is TRBJ2-5, the V gene TRBV7-2; TRBD1 might be the D (6 bases). The V gene lost 3 bases and the J gene lost 2 bases, with 13 bases spanning the gap. Germline CDR1 and CDR2: SGHTA and FQGNSA. CDR3 length: 15 residues. The CDR3 reads CASSFFGRGQETQYF. CDR3 nucleotides: TGTGCCAGCAGCTTCTTTGGTAGGGGGCAAGAGACCCAGTACTTC.

This rearrangement joins TRBV6-5 to TRBJ1-1; perhaps TRBD1 as D (5 bases). Germline lookup yields CDR1 MNHEY and CDR2 SVGAGI. The CDR3 runs 14 residues. V was clipped by 4 bases and J by 4 bases, with 13 bases between them. The CDR3 coding sequence is TGTGCCAGCAGTTCCCAAAGGGGAGGCACTGAAGCTTTCTTT. Protein product: CASSSQRGGTEAFF.

The rearrangement joins TRBV5-1 to TRBJ2-6; 7 bases map to TRBD2. Germline V gene data show CDR1 as SGHRS and CDR2 as YFSETQ. V lost 6 bases, J lost 2 bases, and 5 bases stayed unmatched. The CDR3 totals 15 residues. DNA of the CDR3: TGCGCCAGCATGGGGGGGGGTGCTGGGGCCAACGTCCTGACTTTC. Amino acids: CASMGGGAGANVLTF.

The rearrangement joins TRBV28 to TRBJ1-1; possibly TRBD1 for D (6 bases). CDR1 MDHEN and CDR2 SYDVKM come from the germline V gene. The CDR3 loop spans 16 amino acids. Trimming stripped 4 bases from V and 1 base from J, with 16 bases between. CDR3: CASSSQSGAPNTEAFF. CDR3 coding DNA: TGTGCCAGCAGTTCACAGTCAGGGGCGCCGAACACTGAAGCTTTCTTT.

The chain is built from TRBV27 and TRBJ1-5, with D possibly TRBD1 on 5 matching bases. Germline V CDR1 and CDR2: MNHEY, SMNVEV (reference sequence). CDR3 length equals 12 residues. Trimming stripped 11 bases from V and 0 bases from J, with 8 bases between. CDR3 amino acids: CASQGSNQPQHF. CDR3 sequence (DNA): TGTGCCTCTCAGGGTAGCAATCAGCCCCAGCATTTT.

This clone is a singleton in its sample. This chain joins TRBV6-1 and TRBJ1-2; perhaps TRBD1 as D (5 bases). The ends were cut back, 8 bases at V and 4 bases at J, with 11 bases in the middle. This CDR3 contains 12 residues. Germline-derived CDR1 and CDR2 are MNHNS and SASEGT. CDR3 sequence: CASDQGGYGYTF. The CDR3 bases are TGTGCCAGCGACCAGGGAGGCTATGGCTACACCTTC.

The CDR3 loop reads CASSIPSFSVTDTQYF. In DNA form, the CDR3 reads TGTGCCAGTAGTATCCCTTCGTTTTCGGTAACAGATACGCAGTATTTT. The rearrangement links TRBV19 to TRBJ2-3, with D hard to call. Trimming stripped 3 bases from V and 3 bases from J, with 16 bases between. Germline V gene data show CDR1 as LNHDA and CDR2 as SQIVND (reference sequence). The CDR3 has 16 amino acids.

The rearrangement links TRBV9 to TRBJ2-1; 9 bases align to TRBD2. This CDR3 spans 17 amino acids. Germline V lookup: CDR1 SGDLS, CDR2 YYNGEE. The V and J ends lost 4 bases and 5 bases, in that order; junction bases with no gene match: 13. CDR3 sequence: CASSPRGLAGTHNEQFF. CDR3 nucleotide sequence: TGTGCCAGCAGCCCCAGGGGTCTAGCGGGGACCCACAATGAGCAGTTCTTC.

The chain combines TRBV7-8 with TRBJ1-2; D gene uncertain. Germline CDR1 reads SGHVS; CDR2 reads FQNEAQ. With 0 bases removed from V and 8 bases from J, the gap between germline ends came to 13 bases. The CDR3 is made up of 14 amino acids. The DNA of the CDR3 is TGTGCCAGCAGCTTAGCCCCCCGGGTAGAGGGCTACACCTTC. Protein: CASSLAPRVEGYTF.

V usage is TRBV9 and J usage is TRBJ1-4; D is undetermined. Trimming removed 4 bases from V and 0 bases from J, with 10 bases in between. The CDR3 contains 15 residues. Germline assignment: CDR1 SGDLS and CDR2 YYNGEE. This chain's CDR3 is CASSIYSSTNEKLFF. The CDR3, as DNA: TGTGCCAGCAGCATCTACAGCTCAACTAATGAAAAACTGTTTTTT.

This chain joins TRBV10-3 and TRBJ1-4, with TRBD1 identical over 9 bases. Germline CDR1 is ENHRY and CDR2 is SYGVKD. J gave up 0 bases and V 2 bases, and 7 bases lay outside the gene matches. The CDR3 is made up of 18 amino acids. This CDR3 is CAISEGPGQGPTNEKLFF. In DNA, the CDR3 is TGTGCCATCAGTGAGGGACCGGGACAGGGTCCAACTAATGAAAAACTGTTTTTT.

Of note for this clone: The junction and the germline gene differ at one end; a read error may be behind it. This chain joins TRBV7-9 and TRBJ2-5; tentatively, D is TRBD1 (6 bases). CDR1 is SEHNR, CDR2 FQNEAQ, per germline (reference sequence). The CDR3 loop spans 11 amino acids. The CDR3 DNA follows: TGTTCCAGCACCCTCAGGGGGACCCAGTACTTC. It codes for CSSTLRGTQYF.

This sequence joins TRBV21-1 and TRBJ2-7; TRBD1, as called in the table, went unchecked against the DNA. TRBV21-1 is flagged as a pseudogene. The CDR3 covers 16 residues. The CDR3 sequence is CASSKANDRGWYEQYF. The CDR3 region has the DNA TGTGCCAGCAGCAAAGCCAATGACAGGGGATGGTACGAGCAGTACTTC.

The chain joins TRBV27 to TRBJ2-1; D is possibly TRBD1 (6 bases). There are 15 residues in the CDR3. V gave up 4 bases and J gave up 7 bases, with 17 bases separating them. Germline V lookup: CDR1 MNHEY, CDR2 SMNVEV (reference sequence). The CDR3, as DNA: TGTGCCAGCAGTTCATGGGGGCGCGTGATGAATGAGCAGTTCTTC. It is translated as CASSSWGRVMNEQFF.

The chain has TRBV30 and TRBJ1-2; D is possibly TRBD1 (5 bases). V lost 4 bases and J 8 bases, leaving 20 bases between the germline ends. Germline CDR1 and CDR2: GTSNPN and SVGIG (reference sequence). This CDR3 is built from 14 residues. CDR3 sequence (DNA): TGTGCCTGGAAGGTAGGGGTGATCTCCTCGGGCTACACCTTC. Translation gives CAWKVGVISSGYTF. Supplemented by reference TRBV30 and TRBJ1-2, the full variable domain reads SQTIHQWPATLVQPVGSPLSLECTVEGTSNPNLYWYRQAAGRGLQLLFYSVGIGQISSEVPQNLSASRPQDRQFILSSKKLLLSDSGFYLCAWKVGVISSGYTFGSGTRLTVV.

This clone has a single count. The gene calls are TRBV6-1 and TRBJ1-1, with a weak D call TRBD1 (5 bases). The CDR3 totals 13 residues. CDR1 is MNHNS, CDR2 SASEGT, per germline. The germline V and J ends were trimmed by 6 bases and 1 base, with 9 bases remaining between them. Here the CDR3 reads CASSPGQNTEAFF. CDR3 coding DNA: TGTGCCAGCAGCCCCGGACAGAACACTGAAGCTTTCTTT.

V usage is TRBV13 and J usage is TRBJ2-1, with TRBD1 identical over 7 bases. The junction had 5 bases not matched to a gene; V was cut back by 5 bases and J by 1 base. The CDR3 consists of 15 residues. CDR1 is PRHDT and CDR2 is FYEKMQ in the germline V gene (reference sequence). The CDR3 DNA sequence: TGTGCCAGCAGCCCCAACAGGGGTTCCTACAATGAGCAGTTCTTC. Amino acids: CASSPNRGSYNEQFF.

The V and J genes are TRBV19 and TRBJ2-2, with D possibly being TRBD2 (6 bases). Germline CDR1 is LNHDA and CDR2 is SQIVND (reference sequence). The CDR3 runs 16 residues. V was pared by 7 bases and J by 4 bases, with 19 bases between. CDR3: CASTPDRGGSTGELFF. The CDR3 coding sequence is TGTGCCAGTACCCCTGATCGTGGGGGGAGCACCGGGGAGCTGTTTTTT.

The chain employs TRBV28 and TRBJ1-3; 7 nucleotides agree with TRBD1. With V trimmed by 7 bases and J by 10 bases, 10 bases remained unmatched. Germline CDR1 is MDHEN and CDR2 is SYDVKM. This CDR3 has 13 amino acids. The CDR3 here is CASNSRTGATIYF. Written as DNA, the CDR3 is TGTGCCAGCAATTCGCGGACAGGTGCTACCATATATTTT. Filled out from reference TRBV28 and TRBJ1-3, the complete variable domain reads DVKVTQSSRYLVKRTGEKVFLECVQDMDHENMFWYRQDPGLGLRLIYFSYDVKMKEKGDIPEGYSVSREKKERFSLILESASTNQTSMYLCASNSRTGATIYFGEGSWLTVV.

This chain links TRBV6-1 with TRBJ1-2; D not resolved. V lost 4 bases, J lost 5 bases, and 8 bases lay in between. Germline V gene lookup returns CDR1 MNHNS and CDR2 SASEGT. This CDR3 is built from 12 residues. The CDR3 here is CASSVSGYGYTF. DNA for the CDR3: TGTGCCAGCAGTGTATCAGGATATGGCTACACCTTC.

This chain joins TRBV7-2 and TRBJ1-4; D unclear. Per germline, CDR1 SGHTA and CDR2 FQGNSA. This CDR3 is 13 amino acids long. V was shortened by 5 bases and J by 7 bases, with 11 bases between the two germline ends. CDR3 loop: CASSDFISEKLFF. CDR3 DNA: TGTGCCAGCAGCGACTTTATTAGTGAAAAACTGTTTTTT.

This clone was observed a single time. This sequence joins TRBV5-1 and TRBJ1-2, with 7 positions matching TRBD1. The CDR3 is 15 residues long. CDR1 is SGHRS, CDR2 YFSETQ, per germline. Germline trimming cut 4 bases from V and 13 bases from J; bases unmatched to any gene: 19. Written as DNA, the CDR3 is TGCGCCAGCAGCGATCAGGGGGATGAATACTTTATTCCCACCTTC. Translating it yields CASSDQGDEYFIPTF.

The chain employs TRBV5-1 and TRBJ1-4, with D perhaps TRBD1 (6 bases). V was pared by 4 bases and J by 7 bases, with 11 bases between. The CDR3 is 13 amino acids. Germline V gene lookup returns CDR1 SGHRS and CDR2 YFSETQ. In DNA form, the CDR3 reads TGCGCCAGCAGCGCCTCAGGGGCTGAAAAACTGTTTTTT. Protein sequence: CASSASGAEKLFF.

This CDR3 is CSVDLNSLGGDQETQYF. In DNA form, the CDR3 reads TGCAGCGTTGATCTGAATTCCCTGGGAGGGGACCAAGAGACCCAGTACTTC. The chain joins TRBV29-1 to TRBJ2-5; 7 bases match TRBD2. The CDR3 spans 17 residues. Germline V gene lookup returns CDR1 SQVTM and CDR2 ANQGSEA. The trim removed 3 bases at V and 0 bases at J, leaving 13 bases unmatched.

In this sample, this clone turned up a few times. The chain links TRBV6-1 to TRBJ1-2, with 7 bases matching TRBD1. The V gene's germline CDR1 is MNHNS and CDR2 SASEGT. The CDR3 runs 14 residues. V lost 5 bases to trimming and J lost 8 bases; unmatched junction nucleotides: 11. DNA for the CDR3: TGTGCCAGCAGTCAGTCTGACAGGGCAGGCGGCTACACCTTC. Translation gives CASSQSDRAGGYTF.

The chain is built from TRBV5-4 and TRBJ1-1; possible D gene TRBD1, 6 bases. V was trimmed by 7 bases and J by 8 bases, leaving 18 bases between them. Germline-derived CDR1 and CDR2 are SGHNT and YYREEE (reference sequence). The CDR3 sequence is 13 residues long. CDR3 region: CASPKQGSKEAFF. The CDR3 nucleotides are TGTGCCAGCCCGAAACAGGGCTCCAAGGAAGCTTTCTTT.

The genes are TRBV7-2 and TRBJ2-3, with D hard to call. This CDR3 region has 16 residues. Trimming took off 0 bases at V and 5 bases at J, with 15 bases between the two ends. CDR1 and CDR2 (germline): SGHTA, FQGNSA. The CDR3: CASSLAPAVAQDTQYF. CDR3 nucleotides: TGTGCCAGCAGCTTAGCCCCAGCCGTAGCCCAAGATACGCAGTATTTT.